These 10 T cell receptor beta chains share one sample of origin, sequenced in a study of blood T cell repertoires in COVID-19. Clones were read by immunoSEQ multiplex PCR, and TCRdb kept only the in-frame ones, dropping some. This sample has some 220,000 clones, with approximately 78% found just once. The sequencing sample was made of peripheral blood. These receptors were taken from a woman between 65 and 79 years old with COVID-19, enrolled during active disease.

The rearrangement uses TRBV7-2 and TRBJ2-7; TRBD2 matches at 7 bases. Germline V CDR1 and CDR2: SGHTA, FQGNSA. V trimming: 5 bases; J trimming: 3 bases; junction bases outside the gene matches: 7. CDR3 size: 14 residues. The CDR3 DNA follows: TGTGCCAGCAGCATTCCGACTAGCTTCTACGAGCAGTACTTC. It yields the protein CASSIPTSFYEQYF.

This chain links TRBV7-3 with TRBJ1-6, with D tentatively TRBD1 (6 bases). The germline V gene has CDR1 SGHTA and CDR2 FQGTGA. Trimming pared 4 bases from V and 9 bases from J, leaving 16 bases between. The CDR3 is 15 residues long. As DNA, the CDR3 is TGTGCCAGCAGCTCTCTCGGGACAAAGGGTTCACCCCTCCACTTT. This gives the protein CASSSLGTKGSPLHF.

This chain joins TRBV25-1 and TRBJ1-1, with a weak D call TRBD1 (5 bases). The CDR3 runs to 14 residues. Trimming cost V 3 bases and J 4 bases, with 12 bases left between them. Germline lookup yields CDR1 MGHDK and CDR2 SYGVNS. The CDR3 spells CASSELGGSTEAFF. In DNA form, the CDR3 reads TGTGCCAGCAGTGAGTTGGGGGGTTCCACTGAAGCTTTCTTT.

The chain uses TRBV5-1 and TRBJ2-1; no clear D. V was clipped by 0 bases and J by 5 bases, with 9 bases between them. This CDR3 has 14 amino acids. The germline CDR1 and CDR2 sequences are SGHRS and YFSETQ. The CDR3 DNA reads TGCGCCAGCAGCTTGGACTCTGGGCACAATGAGCAGTTCTTC. This gives the protein CASSLDSGHNEQFF.

The gene calls are TRBV7-2 and TRBJ2-3; TRBD1 agrees at 7 bases. V shed 5 bases and J 3 bases; nucleotides not matched to a gene: 5. The CDR3 is 14 amino acids. Germline V gene lookup returns CDR1 SGHTA and CDR2 FQGNSA. CDR3 sequence (DNA): TGTGCCAGCAGCCCACACAGGGGTACAGATACGCAGTATTTT. It specifies CASSPHRGTDTQYF. Full variable domain (rest looked up from reference TRBV7-2 and TRBJ2-3): GAGVSQSPSNKVTEKGKDVELRCDPISGHTALYWYRQSLGQGLEFLIYFQGNSAPDKSGLPSDRFSAERTGGSVSTLTIQRTQQEDSAVYLCASSPHRGTDTQYFGPGTRLTVL.

The rearrangement uses TRBV6-1 and TRBJ2-1, with 10 bases matching TRBD2. The CDR3 loop spans 16 amino acids. The germline CDR1 and CDR2 sequences are MNHNS and SASEGT. Losses at the gene ends were 1 base for V and 8 bases for J; bases not matched to a gene: 8. The CDR3 DNA reads as TGTGCCAGCAGTGAAGGGAGGCTAGCGGGAGACGATGAGCAGTTCTTC. Translating it yields CASSEGRLAGDDEQFF.

The V call is TRBV19, the J call TRBJ2-6; D gene uncertain. This CDR3 region has 15 residues. The V end lost 6 bases, the J end lost 4 bases, and 13 bases lay between the germline ends. Germline V gene sequence: CDR1 LNHDA, CDR2 SQIVND (reference sequence). The CDR3 loop is CASRRSTYGANVLTF. The CDR3 nucleotides read TGTGCCAGTAGAAGGTCGACTTACGGGGCCAACGTCCTGACTTTC.

The chain combines TRBV6-2 or TRBV6-3 with TRBJ2-7; D gene uncertain. Germline V CDR1 and CDR2: MNHEY, SVGEGT. V dropped 0 bases and J dropped 5 bases, with 5 bases sitting between them. CDR3 length: 12 amino acids. The CDR3 bases are TGTGCCAGCAGTTACTCGAGCAACGAGCAGTACTTC. Protein product: CASSYSSNEQYF.

This chain connects TRBV28 to TRBJ2-1, with TRBD2 as a possible D gene (6 bases). Germline V lookup: CDR1 MDHEN, CDR2 SYDVKM. Trimming shortened V by 3 bases and J by 3 bases, and 12 bases separated the two germline ends. The CDR3 is made up of 15 amino acids. The CDR3, as DNA: TGTGCCAGCAGTTTCGTTCTAGCGAACTACAATGAGCAGTTCTTC. This gives the protein CASSFVLANYNEQFF.

The chain uses TRBV28 and TRBJ2-3; TRBD2 agrees at 12 bases. This CDR3 is built from 17 residues. The germline gives CDR1 MDHEN, CDR2 SYDVKM. V dropped 5 bases and J dropped 2; count of bases not matched to a gene: 8. The CDR3 region has the DNA TGTGCCAGCAGTCTCCCTAGACTAGCGGGAGACACAGATACGCAGTATTTT. It specifies CASSLPRLAGDTDTQYF.